One and the same sample provided the 30 T cell receptor beta chains below, sequenced in a study of blood T cell repertoires in COVID-19. Sequenced by immunoSEQ multiplex PCR; TCRdb stores in-frame clones only, minus some. This table has more than 150,000 clones, roughly four fifths appearing once. Specimen: peripheral blood. Receptors originate from a man under 40 with active or convalescent COVID-19.

V and J are TRBV6-5 and TRBJ1-1; possible D gene TRBD1, 6 bases. Germline V gives CDR1 MNHEY, CDR2 SVGAGI. With 10 bases removed from V and 3 bases from J, the gap between germline ends came to 21 bases. The CDR3 runs to 15 residues. The CDR3 protein is CATGIYRAEYTEAFF. The CDR3 DNA reads TGTGCCACCGGAATATACAGGGCGGAGTACACTGAAGCTTTCTTT.

The gene calls are TRBV24-1 and TRBJ1-2; D gene ambiguous. The CDR3 sequence is 13 residues long. Germline V gene data show CDR1 as KGHDR and CDR2 as SFDVKD. Trimming left V 0 bases short and J 8 bases short, with 9 bases between. CDR3 region: CATSDLQAGGYTF. The CDR3, as DNA: TGTGCCACCAGTGATTTGCAGGCGGGAGGCTACACCTTC.

The genes are TRBV6-6 and TRBJ1-4; 9 nucleotides match TRBD1. V dropped 8 bases and J dropped 7; count of bases not matched to a gene: 8. Germline CDR1 MNHNY, CDR2 SVGAGI (reference sequence). CDR3 length: 14 residues. The CDR3 DNA reads TGTGCCAGCGGCCCAGACAGGGGGGGTGAAAAACTGTTTTTT. Protein sequence: CASGPDRGGEKLFF.

The chain employs TRBV6-4 and TRBJ2-1; weak D call: TRBD2 (5 bases). Germline V CDR1 and CDR2: MRHNA, SNTAGT. The CDR3 consists of 16 residues. Trimming stripped 0 bases from V and 7 bases from J, with 16 bases between. CDR3 sequence (DNA): TGTGCCAGCAGTGACTCGAGGGCTAGTTCACCGAATGAGCAGTTCTTC. It is translated as CASSDSRASSPNEQFF.

The chain carries TRBV5-1 and TRBJ2-5, with 10 bases identical to TRBD1. Germline V CDR1 and CDR2: SGHRS, YFSETQ. The J segment lost 1 base and the V segment lost 4 bases, leaving 7 bases of the junction unmatched. The CDR3 has 16 amino acids. This CDR3 reads CASSGGQGHPQETQYF. CDR3 in DNA: TGCGCCAGCAGCGGGGGACAGGGGCATCCCCAAGAGACCCAGTACTTC.

As for this clone: Other DNA variants within this sample encode the same CDR3. J is TRBJ1-5 and V is TRBV12-3 or TRBV12-4; no definite D call. The CDR3 is 13 residues long. V was pared by 3 bases and J by 0 bases, with 3 bases between. In DNA, the CDR3 is TGTGCCAGCAGTTTCGGTAGCAATCAGCCCCAGCATTTT. Protein: CASSFGSNQPQHF.

The rearrangement uses TRBV11-2 and TRBJ1-6; D perhaps matches TRBD1 (6 bases). V was cut by 5 bases and J by 3 bases, with 11 bases left in between. The CDR3 is 15 amino acids. The V gene's germline CDR1 is SGHAT and CDR2 FQNNGV. CDR3: CASSPQGIYNSPLHF. The CDR3 bases are TGTGCCAGCAGCCCCCAGGGGATCTATAATTCACCCCTCCACTTT.

J is TRBJ2-1 and V is TRBV30; 7 bases are a match to TRBD1. The CDR3 has 15 residues. Germline CDR1 is GTSNPN and CDR2 is SVGIG (reference sequence). With V trimmed by 0 bases and J by 9 bases, 11 bases remained unmatched. CDR3 coding DNA: TGTGCCTGGAGTGTACTGGTGGGGGCAGGGGGTGAGCAGTTCTTC. Translated: CAWSVLVGAGGEQFF.

The chain uses TRBV5-1 and TRBJ2-3, with D possibly matching TRBD1 (7 bases). V dropped 5 bases and J dropped 0 bases, with 25 bases sitting between them. This CDR3 has 19 residues. CDR1 is SGHRS and CDR2 is YFSETQ in the germline V gene. The CDR3 DNA is TGCGCCAGCAGTCTCGGCTTACAGGGGCCCGGGACTAGCACAGATACGCAGTATTTT. This encodes CASSLGLQGPGTSTDTQYF.

This clone occurred once. This sequence joins TRBV9 and TRBJ1-6; D is possibly TRBD1 (6 bases). This CDR3 region has 14 residues. The ends were cut back, 2 bases at V and 10 bases at J, with 13 bases in the middle. The germline gives CDR1 SGDLS, CDR2 YYNGEE. Here the CDR3 reads CASSVYRAGSPLHF. The CDR3 DNA reads TGTGCCAGCAGCGTTTACAGGGCTGGCTCACCCCTCCACTTT. The variable domain in full, completed from reference TRBV9 and TRBJ1-6, reads DSGVTQTPKHLITATGQRVTLRCSPRSGDLSVYWYQQSLDQGLQFLIQYYNGEERAKGNILERFSAQQFPDLHSELNLSSLELGDSALYFCASSVYRAGSPLHFGNGTRLTVT.

This clone has more than one count but fewer than ten. The chain has TRBV7-9 and TRBJ1-6, with 7 bases identical to TRBD1. V was clipped by 6 bases and J by 8 bases; unmatched bases: 10. CDR3 length: 15 residues. The germline CDR1 and CDR2 sequences are SEHNR and FQNEAQ (reference sequence). CDR3 DNA: TGTGCCAGCAGGAGGTCTGGGACAGTTGATTCACCCCTCCACTTT. Amino acid sequence: CASRRSGTVDSPLHF. Filled out from reference TRBV7-9 and TRBJ1-6, the complete variable domain reads DTGVSQNPRHKITKRGQNVTFRCDPISEHNRLYWYRQTLGQGPEFLTYFQNEAQLEKSRLLSDRFSAERPKGSFSTLEIQRTEQGDSAMYLCASRRSGTVDSPLHFGNGTRLTVT.

The DNA for the CDR3 is TGTGCCAGCAGCTCCGACTTAAATGAGCAGTTCTTC. Translation gives CASSSDLNEQFF. The chain carries TRBV7-2 and TRBJ2-1; no clear D gene. Germline CDR1 reads SGHTA; CDR2 reads FQGNSA. V was pared by 4 bases and J by 7 bases, with 8 bases between. CDR3 length equals 12 residues.

This chain's CDR3 is CASSLGEDYGYTF. The CDR3 bases are TGTGCCAGCAGCCTCGGTGAGGACTATGGCTACACCTTC. This chain connects TRBV7-8 to TRBJ1-2; D gene ambiguous. Per germline, CDR1 SGHVS and CDR2 FQNEAQ. V dropped 5 bases and J dropped 3 bases, with 10 bases sitting between them. The CDR3 covers 13 residues.

The rearrangement joins TRBV2 to TRBJ2-1; 11 nucleotides agree with TRBD2. The CDR3 consists of 15 residues. Germline V gene lookup returns CDR1 SNHLY and CDR2 FYNNEI. With 2 bases clipped from V and 7 bases from J, the junction kept 4 bases outside the gene matches. The CDR3 here is CASSENSGRANEQFF. The CDR3 DNA is TGTGCCAGCAGTGAAAATAGCGGGAGGGCTAATGAGCAGTTCTTC.

V is TRBV4-2 and J is TRBJ1-4, with D unresolved. V was shortened by 1 base and J by 7 bases, with 10 bases between the two germline ends. The CDR3 loop spans 14 amino acids. CDR1 LGHNA and CDR2 YNFKEQ come from the germline V gene. The CDR3: CASSQGRVGEKLFF. In DNA form, the CDR3 reads TGTGCCAGCAGCCAAGGGAGGGTGGGTGAAAAACTGTTTTTT.

The chain links TRBV7-2 to TRBJ2-5; 14 bases fit TRBD2. This CDR3 comprises 16 residues. Germline assignment: CDR1 SGHTA and CDR2 FQGNSA. Trimming took 5 bases from V and 6 from J; bases not matched to a gene: 8. The CDR3 DNA sequence: TGTGCCAGCAGCCCCGGGACTAGCGGGAGTAGGAAGACCCAGTACTTC. It encodes CASSPGTSGSRKTQYF.

V and J are TRBV27 and TRBJ1-1; 8 positions match TRBD1. Germline loops: CDR1 MNHEY, CDR2 SMNVEV (reference sequence). CDR3 length: 13 amino acids. The ends lost 6 bases at V and 6 bases at J; junction bases unmatched: 6. The CDR3: CASSPPGGPEAFF. The CDR3 region has the DNA TGTGCCAGCAGCCCCCCAGGGGGCCCTGAAGCTTTCTTT.

This chain links TRBV13 with TRBJ2-7; tentatively, D is TRBD1 (7 bases). The CDR3 contains 13 residues. The germline V gene encodes CDR1 PRHDT and CDR2 FYEKMQ (reference sequence). Trimming removed 5 bases from V and 7 bases from J, with 15 bases in between. This CDR3 is CASSPGGLSEQYF. The CDR3 DNA is TGTGCCAGCAGCCCAGGGGGACTGTCGGAGCAGTACTTC.

The genes are TRBV30 and TRBJ1-4; D gene uncertain. The germline gives CDR1 GTSNPN, CDR2 SVGIG (reference sequence). CDR3 length equals 15 residues. Between the trimmed V and J ends, which lost 0 bases and 0 bases, there was a span of 8 bases. CDR3 sequence (DNA): TGTGCCTGGAGTGTACGGGTTGCAACTAATGAAAAACTGTTTTTT. This sequence encodes CAWSVRVATNEKLFF. The whole variable domain, remainder taken from reference TRBV30 and TRBJ1-4, is SQTIHQWPATLVQPVGSPLSLECTVEGTSNPNLYWYRQAAGRGLQLLFYSVGIGQISSEVPQNLSASRPQDRQFILSSKKLLLSDSGFYLCAWSVRVATNEKLFFGSGTQLSVL.

This clone is a singleton in its sample. The chain uses TRBV19 and TRBJ2-7, with TRBD1 as a possible D gene (5 bases). The length of the CDR3 is 14 residues. Germline loops: CDR1 LNHDA, CDR2 SQIVND (reference sequence). The V end lost 4 bases, the J end lost 4 bases, and 14 bases lay between the germline ends. The CDR3 here is CASSSTGGMYEQYF. The CDR3 coding sequence is TGTGCCAGTAGTAGCACAGGCGGCATGTACGAGCAGTACTTC.

This clone was detected only once. The rearrangement joins TRBV7-3 to TRBJ2-6; 8 bases agree with TRBD1. The V segment lost 0 bases and the J segment 0 bases; nucleotides outside the gene matches: 4. Germline V gene sequence: CDR1 SGHTA, CDR2 FQGTGA. CDR3 size: 18 residues. The DNA for the CDR3 is TGTGCCAGCAGCTTAACCGGGACAGGTACCTCTGGGGCCAACGTCCTGACTTTC. Translating gives CASSLTGTGTSGANVLTF.

The sample holds one count of this clone. The chain couples TRBV28 to TRBJ1-2; maybe TRBD1 (5 bases). The CDR3 totals 16 residues. CDR1 is MDHEN, CDR2 SYDVKM, per germline. V lost 3 bases, J lost 4 bases, and 18 bases lay in between. The CDR3 DNA reads TGTGCCAGCAGTTTGAAAGGGGCGGAGGGGACCTATGGCTACACCTTC. It codes for CASSLKGAEGTYGYTF.

This chain joins TRBV10-1 and TRBJ1-3; 8 nucleotides agree with TRBD1. The germline V gene encodes CDR1 WNHNN and CDR2 SYGVQD (reference sequence). Trimming took 3 bases from V and 1 from J; bases not matched to a gene: 8. The CDR3 covers 17 residues. In DNA, the CDR3 is TGCGCCAGCAGTGACTTTGGACAGGGAGGATCTGGAAACACCATATATTTT. Translated: CASSDFGQGGSGNTIYF.

This chain links TRBV19 with TRBJ2-7; 12 nucleotides agree with TRBD2. The CDR3 has 15 amino acids. The germline CDR1 and CDR2 sequences are LNHDA and SQIVND (reference sequence). V lost 6 bases to trimming and J lost 2 bases; unmatched junction nucleotides: 5. CDR3 residues: CASSPTSGRTYEQYF. CDR3 nucleotides: TGTGCCAGTAGCCCGACTAGCGGGAGAACCTACGAGCAGTACTTC.

This chain connects TRBV7-9 to TRBJ1-5; TRBD1 matches 8 bases. The CDR3 runs to 15 residues. The ends lost 3 bases at V and 4 bases at J; junction bases unmatched: 5. In germline, CDR1 is SEHNR, CDR2 FQNEAQ (reference sequence). CDR3 coding DNA: TGTGCCAGCAGCTTGACGGGACAGGCTAATCAGCCCCAGCATTTT. Translation gives CASSLTGQANQPQHF.

The chain uses TRBV10-3 and TRBJ2-4; D might be TRBD1 (6 bases). Germline CDR1 and CDR2: ENHRY and SYGVKD. This CDR3 region has 12 residues. V lost 6 bases and J lost 6, with 9 bases in between. The CDR3 nucleotides read TGTGCCATCAGCGAGACAGGAAACATTCAGTACTTC. This codes for CAISETGNIQYF.

Comment on this clone: This sample also contains other DNA sequences that code for the same CDR3. This CDR3 is CASSGTGQNYGYTF. For the CDR3, the DNA is TGTGCCAGCAGCGGGACAGGCCAAAACTATGGCTACACCTTC. This chain joins TRBV5-4 and TRBJ1-2, with 8 bases lining up with TRBD1. Germline loops: CDR1 SGHNT, CDR2 YYREEE (reference sequence). Unmatched junction bases numbered 4, after V lost 4 bases and J lost 2 bases. This CDR3 is 14 amino acids long.

The V gene is TRBV7-9, the J gene TRBJ1-1, with D possibly matching TRBD1 (5 bases). The germline gives CDR1 SEHNR, CDR2 FQNEAQ (reference sequence). V dropped 4 bases and J dropped 1 base, with 13 bases sitting between them. The CDR3 is 15 residues long. The CDR3 region is CASSSSRAGNTEAFF. The CDR3 nucleotides read TGTGCCAGCAGCTCGAGCAGGGCCGGGAACACTGAAGCTTTCTTT.

The CDR3, as DNA: TGTGCCAGCAGTTTGTACCCGGGGTTGGGTAATCAGCCCCAGCATTTT. This sequence encodes CASSLYPGLGNQPQHF. V usage is TRBV6-5 and J usage is TRBJ1-5; D gene ambiguous. The V end lost 4 bases, the J end lost 4 bases, and 17 bases lay between the germline ends. Germline V gene sequence: CDR1 MNHEY, CDR2 SVGAGI. The CDR3 spans 16 residues.

The table lists this clone with a few counts. The rearrangement uses TRBV15 and TRBJ2-3; possibly TRBD1 for D (5 bases). CDR3 length equals 16 residues. Trimming took 0 bases from V and 2 from J, leaving 12 bases between them. Germline V gene data show CDR1 as LNHNV and CDR2 as YYDKDF (reference sequence). The CDR3 coding sequence is TGTGCCACCAGCAGAGATCCCGGACACATCACAGATACGCAGTATTTT. This codes for CATSRDPGHITDTQYF.